The clone carrying this TCR beta chain has at least ten counts. Its target is not known. The data belong to a study of T-cell reconstitution after alpha-beta-depleted transplantation in children. Study outcomes and limitations: Elevated TCRbeta diversity at day 60 was traced, in some patients, to surviving recipient T cells and thymic progenitors. T-cell numbers and diversity, one year after transplant, stemmed largely from T cells that were newly produced.

The library targeted TCRbeta and was prepared with unique molecular identifiers. MiXCR, run by TCRdb on the PCR reads, gives a single entry per CDR3 protein. The sample has 490,000 or so distinct CDR3 sequences, roughly a tenth seen once; the top ten hold around 2.2%. CDR3 length: 12 amino acids. The V end lost 4 bases, the J end lost 8 bases, and 11 bases lay between the germline ends. The sample consisted of PBMCs, taken before TCRalphabeta/CD19-depleted stem cell transplant. The chain carries TRBV12-3 or TRBV12-4 and TRBJ1-2; D remains ambiguous. The receptor was derived from a child aged 2-15 years with inherited bone marrow failure, due to receive a stem cell transplant. Here the CDR3 reads CASSSGRGGYTF. Here the CDR3 DNA reads TGTGCCAGCAGTTCCGGCCGGGGAGGCTACACCTTC.